This T cell receptor beta chain was found in a study of T cell responses to AZD1222 COVID-19 vaccine. Clones were sequenced by immunoSEQ multiplex PCR, and TCRdb holds only the in-frame ones, with some missing. The table records 170,000 or so clones, about 93% of them present only once. Note on this clone: Antigen unknown.

Study-level results: Repertoires were obtained only post-peak T cell response.

Unmatched junction bases numbered 6, after V lost 1 base and J lost 6 bases. This CDR3 is 16 amino acids long. Germline V gene lookup returns CDR1 LGHDT and CDR2 YNNKEL (reference sequence). The rearrangement joins TRBV3-1 (or the pseudogene TRBV3-2) to TRBJ1-4; 9 nucleotides align to TRBD1. The TCR originated in an adult who received the MenACWY meningococcal vaccine as a control. Source: peripheral blood, taken 28 days after the second dose of the MenACWY control vaccine. The CDR3 region has the DNA TGTGCCAGCAGCCAAGTGGGGGGGACAGGGTATGAAAAACTGTTTTTT. Encoded protein: CASSQVGGTGYEKLFF.